This entry features one TCR beta chain sequence. There is no known antigen for this receptor. No much larger clone exists at a distance of one base, and base qualities are not known. The library was produced with PCR. The reads were generated on a NextSeq 500. The raw public reads went through TCRdb reprocessing: fastp at Q25, MiXCR clone calling, in-frame beta chains kept. CDR3 protein duplicates are merged, each entry listing the most common genes and DNA. This sample gives fewer than 2,000 distinct CDR3 sequences in total; 46% of them show up just once. The ten top clones hold about 20% of the sample. Including the terminal cysteine and phenylalanine, the CDR3 comprises 18 residues. The entry retains the CDR3 DNA only, 54 bases that are in frame from base 1. V loses 4 bases of germline sequence and J loses 1 base, and the interval between the two ends is 17 bases. CDR1 and CDR2 are drawn from the germline V gene: SGHVS, FNYEAQ.

This sample stems from a study of immune characterization of retroperitoneal liposarcoma (dated by TCRdb to between 2017 and 2020). The sample consisted of tumor tissue. This TCR derives from a female donor with retroperitoneal liposarcoma. The V gene is TRBV7-6 and the J gene is TRBJ1-6; the D gene cannot be resolved reliably. For the CDR3, the sequence is CASSSDPPMRSYNSPLHF. The sequenced DNA: TGTGCCAGCAGCTCGGACCCTCCCATGAGGTCCTATAATTCACCCCTCCACTTT.